The following is a TCR beta chain sequence with its context. Its specificity is not known. The entirety of the isolated RNA underwent reverse transcription, so expressed TCRB transcripts were sequenced. Naive, central memory and regulatory T cell samples produced a mean of approximately 3.6 million reads. Sequencing was performed with immunoSEQ multiplex PCR; in TCRdb, only in-frame clones are kept and a portion is missing. This table holds about 930,000 clones, roughly 17% found once. This entry belongs to a study of beta chain features in type 1 diabetes. Study overall: The samples had more than 95 million sorted cells examined in all.

General study findings and limits: No resolution was reached here on whether HLA type influences TCRB rearrangement.

Trimming shortened V by 7 bases and J by 5 bases, and 14 bases separated the two germline ends. CDR1 is SGHVS and CDR2 is FQNEAQ in the germline V gene. This CDR3 has 13 residues. The TCR comes from a woman aged 18-29 years in good health. The rearrangement links TRBV7-8 to TRBJ2-5; D may be TRBD2 (6 bases). The sample consisted of naive CD4+ T cells from blood. CDR3 amino acids: CASNRDAGETQYF. The CDR3 DNA follows: TGTGCCAGCAACCGGGACGCGGGGGAGACCCAGTACTTC.